This TCR beta chain was captured by sequencing in a study of T cells in Graves' hyperthyroidism and ophthalmopathy. Study-wide results and caveats: Most clonotypes that expanded in the thyroid above 0.001 also showed up in blood.

Turning to this clonotype: The antigen remains unidentified.

Individuals with ophthalmopathy presented a Clinical Activity Score of at least 3, a NOSPECS grade of at least 4 and a duration under 3 months. Clinical symptoms, serum thyroxine and TRAb, thyroid ultrasound and orbital computed tomography together formed the diagnostic basis. Out of approximately 10 ml of fresh peripheral blood came the PBMCs. Amplified TCR beta CDR3 regions derived from RNA transcripts. Initially, a first-round RT-PCR of the TCR CDR3 employed the HTBI primer set. TCRdb called the multiplex PCR reads again in MiXCR, with one record for every CDR3 protein. This table has 200,000 to 300,000 distinct CDR3 sequences, over 20% appearing once. V lost 8 bases, J lost 0 bases, and 17 bases lay in between. CDR1 and CDR2 (germline): MNHEY, SMNVEV (reference sequence). There are 16 residues in the CDR3.

Input material: blood. This chain links TRBV27 with TRBJ1-5, with D unresolved. The clonotype originates from a woman in her thirties or forties with Graves' ophthalmopathy. The DNA for the CDR3 is TGTGCCAGCCTTCAAAGGCGGGGATATAGCAATCAGCCCCAGCATTTT. It encodes CASLQRRGYSNQPQHF.